This record concerns one TCR beta chain sequence. These data are taken from a study of radiotherapy plus CTLA-4 blockade in lung cancer. The CDR3 sequence is 14 residues long. The germline V gene encodes CDR1 GTSNPN and CDR2 SVGIG (reference sequence). V lost 0 bases and J 3 bases, leaving 11 bases between the germline ends. Sequencing was performed with immunoSEQ multiplex PCR; in TCRdb, only in-frame clones are kept and a portion is missing. Among 35,000 to 55,000 clones listed, 65% to 75% were seen once. The chain employs TRBV30 and TRBJ1-1; D perhaps matches TRBD1 (5 bases). The clonotype comes from a human donor with non-small cell lung cancer who had a partial response to radiotherapy plus ipilimumab. Sequences were derived from peripheral blood, sampled from a patient treated with radiotherapy plus ipilimumab. This CDR3 reads CAWSVRSGDTEAFF. The CDR3 DNA reads TGTGCCTGGAGTGTACGGTCGGGGGACACTGAAGCTTTCTTT.